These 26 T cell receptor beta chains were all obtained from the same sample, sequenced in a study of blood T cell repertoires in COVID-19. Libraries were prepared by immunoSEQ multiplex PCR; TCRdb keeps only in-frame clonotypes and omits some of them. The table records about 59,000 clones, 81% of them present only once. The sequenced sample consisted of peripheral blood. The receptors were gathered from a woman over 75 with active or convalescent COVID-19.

CDR3 loop: CASEGVPGYTF. The CDR3, as DNA: TGTGCCAGCGAGGGTGTCCCTGGCTACACCTTC. The rearrangement links TRBV19 to TRBJ1-2; D not resolved. V dropped 9 bases and J dropped 7 bases, with 12 bases sitting between them. In germline, CDR1 is LNHDA, CDR2 SQIVND (reference sequence). The CDR3 sequence is 11 residues long.

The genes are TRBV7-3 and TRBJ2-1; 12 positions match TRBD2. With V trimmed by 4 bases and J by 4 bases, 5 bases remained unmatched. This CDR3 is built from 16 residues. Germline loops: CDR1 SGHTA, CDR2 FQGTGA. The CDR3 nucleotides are TGTGCCAGCAGCTCATCTAGCGGGGGGGCATACAATGAGCAGTTCTTC. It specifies CASSSSSGGAYNEQFF.

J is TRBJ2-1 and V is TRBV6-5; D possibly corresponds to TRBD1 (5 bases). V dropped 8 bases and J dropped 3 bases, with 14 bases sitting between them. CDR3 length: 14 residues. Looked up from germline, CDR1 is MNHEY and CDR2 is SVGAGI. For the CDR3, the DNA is TGTGCCAGCGCAGGGATTCGAGACTACAATGAGCAGTTCTTC. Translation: CASAGIRDYNEQFF.

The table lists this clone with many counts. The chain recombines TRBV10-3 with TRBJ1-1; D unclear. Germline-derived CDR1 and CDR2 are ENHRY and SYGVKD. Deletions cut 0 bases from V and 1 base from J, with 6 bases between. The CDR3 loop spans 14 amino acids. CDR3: CAISESEENTEAFF. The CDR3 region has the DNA TGTGCCATCAGTGAGTCAGAGGAGAACACTGAAGCTTTCTTT.

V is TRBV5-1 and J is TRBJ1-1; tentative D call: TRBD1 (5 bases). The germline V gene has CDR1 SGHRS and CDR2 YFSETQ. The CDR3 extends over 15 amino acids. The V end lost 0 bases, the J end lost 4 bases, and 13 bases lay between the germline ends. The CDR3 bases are TGCGCCAGCAGCTTGGGGCGCGGGGGGTCCACTGAAGCTTTCTTT. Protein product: CASSLGRGGSTEAFF.

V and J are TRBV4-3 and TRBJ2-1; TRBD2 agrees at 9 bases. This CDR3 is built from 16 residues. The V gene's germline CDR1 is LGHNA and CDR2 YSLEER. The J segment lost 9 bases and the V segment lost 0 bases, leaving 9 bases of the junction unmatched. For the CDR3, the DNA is TGCGCCAGCAGCCAAGATGGGCGGGGGGGCTTCGGTGAGCAGTTCTTC. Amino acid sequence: CASSQDGRGGFGEQFF.

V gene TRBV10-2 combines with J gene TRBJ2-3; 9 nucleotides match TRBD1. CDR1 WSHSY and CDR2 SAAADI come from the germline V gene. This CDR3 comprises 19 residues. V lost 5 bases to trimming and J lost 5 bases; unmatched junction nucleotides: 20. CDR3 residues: CASSWSTLPGQGREDTQYF. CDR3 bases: TGCGCCAGCAGTTGGTCAACACTCCCGGGACAGGGTCGCGAAGATACGCAGTATTTT.

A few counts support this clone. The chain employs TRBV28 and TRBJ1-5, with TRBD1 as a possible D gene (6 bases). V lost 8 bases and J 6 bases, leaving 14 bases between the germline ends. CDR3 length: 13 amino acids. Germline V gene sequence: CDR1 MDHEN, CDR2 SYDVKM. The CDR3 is CASWQGHGQPQHF. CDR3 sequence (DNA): TGTGCCAGCTGGCAGGGGCACGGTCAGCCCCAGCATTTT.

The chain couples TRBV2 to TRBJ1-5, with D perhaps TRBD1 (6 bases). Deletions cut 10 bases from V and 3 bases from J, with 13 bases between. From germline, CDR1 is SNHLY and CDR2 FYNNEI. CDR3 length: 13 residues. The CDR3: CAIQQGVNQPQHF. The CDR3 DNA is TGTGCCATTCAACAGGGTGTCAATCAGCCCCAGCATTTT.

CDR3 amino acids: CASSTQQYNSPLHF. CDR3 nucleotide sequence: TGTGCCAGCAGCACCCAACAGTATAATTCACCCCTCCACTTT. J is TRBJ1-6 and V is TRBV11-2; D gene uncertain. Trimming took 5 bases from V and 4 from J, leaving 9 bases between them. Germline V gene lookup returns CDR1 SGHAT and CDR2 FQNNGV. CDR3 length: 14 amino acids.

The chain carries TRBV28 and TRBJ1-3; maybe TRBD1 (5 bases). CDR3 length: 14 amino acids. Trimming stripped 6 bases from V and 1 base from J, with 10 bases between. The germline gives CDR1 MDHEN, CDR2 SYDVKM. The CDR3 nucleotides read TGTGCCAGCAGGTCGACAGAATCTGGAAACACCATATATTTT. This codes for CASRSTESGNTIYF.

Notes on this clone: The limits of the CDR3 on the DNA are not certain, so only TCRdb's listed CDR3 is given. The CDR3 loop reads CASSFGPGGPYEQYF. V is TRBV5-5 and J is TRBJ2-7; the D call TRBD2 from the table was never checked on the DNA. Germline CDR1 is SGHKS and CDR2 is YYEKEE (reference sequence). The CDR3 spans 15 amino acids, including both terminal residues.

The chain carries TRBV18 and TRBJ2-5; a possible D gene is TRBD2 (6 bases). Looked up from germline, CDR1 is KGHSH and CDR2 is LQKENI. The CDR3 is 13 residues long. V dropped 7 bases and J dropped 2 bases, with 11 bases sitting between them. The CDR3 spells CASLGGFQETQYF. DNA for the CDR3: TGTGCCAGCTTAGGAGGGTTTCAAGAGACCCAGTACTTC. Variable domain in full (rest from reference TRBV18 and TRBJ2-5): NAGVMQNPRHLVRRRGQEARLRCSPMKGHSHVYWYRQLPEEGLKFMVYLQKENIIDESGMPKERFSAEFPKEGPSILRIQQVVRGDSAAYFCASLGGFQETQYFGPGTRLLVL.

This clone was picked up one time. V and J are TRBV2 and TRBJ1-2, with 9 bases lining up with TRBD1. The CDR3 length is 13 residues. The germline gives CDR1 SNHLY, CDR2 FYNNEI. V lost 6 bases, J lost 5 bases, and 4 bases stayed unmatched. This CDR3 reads CASRPGTGYGYTF. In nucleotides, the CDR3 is TGTGCCAGCAGACCCGGGACAGGGTATGGCTACACCTTC.

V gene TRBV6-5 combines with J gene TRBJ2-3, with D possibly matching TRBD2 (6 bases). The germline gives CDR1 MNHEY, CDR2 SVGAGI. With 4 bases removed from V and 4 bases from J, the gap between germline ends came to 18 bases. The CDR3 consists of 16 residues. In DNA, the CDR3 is TGTGCCAGCAGTTCAGGGACTTTTACTAAGGCAGATACGCAGTATTTT. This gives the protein CASSSGTFTKADTQYF.

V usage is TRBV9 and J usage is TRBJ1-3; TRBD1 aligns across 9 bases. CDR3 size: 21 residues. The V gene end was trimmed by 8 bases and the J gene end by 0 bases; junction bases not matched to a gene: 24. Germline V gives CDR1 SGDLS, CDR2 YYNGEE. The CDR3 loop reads CARERSGIVVGQGLSGNTIYF. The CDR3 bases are TGTGCCAGGGAGCGTAGCGGTATTGTTGTTGGACAGGGGCTCTCTGGAAACACCATATATTTT.

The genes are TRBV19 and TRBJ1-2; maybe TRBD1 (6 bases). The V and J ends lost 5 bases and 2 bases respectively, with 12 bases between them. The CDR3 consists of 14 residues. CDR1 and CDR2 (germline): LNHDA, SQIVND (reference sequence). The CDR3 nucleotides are TGTGCCAGTAGTCGGGGGGCGAAAAACTATGGCTACACCTTC. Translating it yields CASSRGAKNYGYTF.

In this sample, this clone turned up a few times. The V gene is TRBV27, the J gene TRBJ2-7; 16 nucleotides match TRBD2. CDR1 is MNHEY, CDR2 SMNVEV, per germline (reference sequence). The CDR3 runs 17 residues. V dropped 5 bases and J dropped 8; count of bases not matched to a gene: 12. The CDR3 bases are TGTGCCAGCAGTCCTCCTGGGACTAGCGGGGGGGCTGTGAAGCAGTACTTC. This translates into CASSPPGTSGGAVKQYF.

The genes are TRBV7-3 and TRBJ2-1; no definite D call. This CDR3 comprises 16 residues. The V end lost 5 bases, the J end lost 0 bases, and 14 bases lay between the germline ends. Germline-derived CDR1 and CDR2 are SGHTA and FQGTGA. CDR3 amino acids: CASSPSPQISYNEQFF. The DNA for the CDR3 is TGTGCCAGCAGCCCCTCCCCCCAGATCTCCTACAATGAGCAGTTCTTC.

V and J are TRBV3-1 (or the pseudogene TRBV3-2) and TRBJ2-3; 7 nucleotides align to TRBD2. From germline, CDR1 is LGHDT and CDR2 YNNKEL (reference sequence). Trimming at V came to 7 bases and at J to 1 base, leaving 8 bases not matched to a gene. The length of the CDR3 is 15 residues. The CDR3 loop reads CASKEASGGTDTQYF. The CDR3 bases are TGTGCCAGCAAAGAAGCTAGCGGAGGCACAGATACGCAGTATTTT.

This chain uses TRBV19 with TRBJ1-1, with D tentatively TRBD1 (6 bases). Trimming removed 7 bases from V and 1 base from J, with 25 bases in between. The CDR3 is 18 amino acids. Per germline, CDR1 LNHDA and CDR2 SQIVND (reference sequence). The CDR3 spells CASISQTAGAQPNTEAFF. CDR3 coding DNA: TGTGCCAGTATTTCACAGACGGCGGGGGCCCAACCGAACACTGAAGCTTTCTTT.

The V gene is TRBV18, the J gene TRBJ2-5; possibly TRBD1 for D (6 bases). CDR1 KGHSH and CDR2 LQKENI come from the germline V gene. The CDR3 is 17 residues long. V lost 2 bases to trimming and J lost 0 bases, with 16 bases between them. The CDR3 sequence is CASSPGPRWTDQETQYF. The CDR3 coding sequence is TGTGCCAGCTCACCAGGTCCCAGGTGGACAGACCAAGAGACCCAGTACTTC.

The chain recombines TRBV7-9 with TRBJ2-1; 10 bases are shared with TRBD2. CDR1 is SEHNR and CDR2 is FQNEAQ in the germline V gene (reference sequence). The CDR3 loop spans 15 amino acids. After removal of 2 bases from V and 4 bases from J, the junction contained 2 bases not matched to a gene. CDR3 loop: CASSLILAGYNEQFF. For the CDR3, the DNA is TGTGCCAGCAGCTTAATACTAGCGGGGTACAATGAGCAGTTCTTC. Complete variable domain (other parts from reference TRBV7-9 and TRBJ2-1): DTGVSQNPRHKITKRGQNVTFRCDPISEHNRLYWYRQTLGQGPEFLTYFQNEAQLEKSRLLSDRFSAERPKGSFSTLEIQRTEQGDSAMYLCASSLILAGYNEQFFGPGTRLTVL.

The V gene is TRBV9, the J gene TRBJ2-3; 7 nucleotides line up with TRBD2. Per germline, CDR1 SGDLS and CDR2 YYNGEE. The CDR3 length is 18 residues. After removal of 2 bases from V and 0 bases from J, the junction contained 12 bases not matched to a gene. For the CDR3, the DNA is TGTGCCAGCAGCGTCCCTGGTCTTGGGGGGGGGAGCACAGATACGCAGTATTTT. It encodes CASSVPGLGGGSTDTQYF.

CDR3 residues: CASSYEFGDRASEPPLTYEQYF. CDR3 nucleotide sequence: TGTGCCAGCAGTTACGAATTCGGGGATCGGGCGAGCGAACCACCCCTCACCTACGAGCAGTACTTC. The V gene is TRBV6-8, the J gene TRBJ2-7, with D perhaps matching TRBD2 (5 bases). The germline CDR1 and CDR2 sequences are MNHGY and SAAAGT. The CDR3 totals 22 residues. Trimming took 2 bases from V and 2 from J, leaving 34 bases between them.

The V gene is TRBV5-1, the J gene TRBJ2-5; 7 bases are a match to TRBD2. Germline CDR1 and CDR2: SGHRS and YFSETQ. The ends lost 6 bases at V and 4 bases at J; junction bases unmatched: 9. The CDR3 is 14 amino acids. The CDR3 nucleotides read TGCGCCAGCACCTTCATGGGGGGGGGAGAGACCCAGTACTTC. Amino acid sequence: CASTFMGGGETQYF.